This TCR beta chain was found in a study of OX40 agonist ivuxolimab in advanced cancers. Study in general: Ivuxolimab, an antibody acting as an agonist of OX40 (CD134), was used to treat patients. Partial responses were achieved by three patients: one hepatocellular carcinoma, two cutaneous melanoma.

Profiling relied on immunoSEQ multiplex PCR, and the TCRdb table lists in-frame clones only, not all of them. The sample gives 60,000 to 85,000 clones, roughly 90% of which show up once; about 8% is in the top ten. About this clone: Its cognate antigen is unknown.

Study-level points and caveats: At 0.1 to 3.0 mg/kg, clonal expansion of CD4+ and CD8+ blood T cells had occurred by week 6.

The V gene lost 2 bases and the J gene lost 1 base, with 9 bases spanning the gap. This CDR3 comprises 15 residues. Germline CDR1 reads LNHDA; CDR2 reads SQIVND (reference sequence). The receptor comes from an adult with an advanced solid tumor such as melanoma, head and neck, liver or kidney cancer. The sample in question was CD4+ or CD8+ T cells sorted from blood, obtained in a trial of the OX40 agonist ivuxolimab. The rearrangement links TRBV19 to TRBJ2-1; a possible D gene is TRBD2 (5 bases). This chain's CDR3 is CASSISRGSYNEQFF. The CDR3 nucleotides are TGTGCCAGTAGTATATCCCGAGGGTCCTACAATGAGCAGTTCTTC.